The present entry profiles one T cell receptor (beta chain) with its context. Original data processing: Amplification from reference gene primers served as the basis for estimated nucleated cell counts. Profiling relied on immunoSEQ multiplex PCR, and the TCRdb table lists in-frame clones only, not all of them. V and J calls and clone size are given by that table; D and trimming were obtained from the DNA. This sample carries approximately 110,000 clones, more than 80% of them seen once, and the ten largest clones take 32%. The data are from a study of blood T cell repertoires in COVID-19. In the study overall: COVID-19 samples, acute and convalescent, were from the United States, Italy and Spain. Sample material is recorded as cDNA or gDNA derived from T cells, B-cell-depleted T cells, or PBMCs.

Trimming shortened V by 7 bases and J by 4 bases, and 13 bases separated the two germline ends. The CDR3 covers 13 residues. Looked up from germline, CDR1 is MNHEY and CDR2 is SVGAGI. This receptor was identified in a woman aged 80 or older with acute or convalescent COVID-19. The chain carries TRBV6-5 and TRBJ1-1; D is perhaps TRBD1 (5 bases). The specimen sequenced was peripheral blood. The CDR3 DNA is TGTGCCAGCAAGGGAGGGGCTGGCACTGAAGCTTTCTTT. It specifies CASKGGAGTEAFF.